This T cell receptor (beta chain) was captured by sequencing in a study of blood T cell repertoires in COVID-19. Study in general: COVID-19 samples collected from the United States, Italy and Spain covered acute and convalescent phases. T cells, B-cell-depleted T cells, or PBMCs provided the cDNA or gDNA that served as material.

Assay: immunoSEQ multiplex PCR; the TCRdb copy retains only in-frame clones and omits some. This sample has about 210,000 clones, with approximately 82% found just once. Trimming cost V 3 bases and J 1 base, with 9 bases left between them. The CDR3 is 13 amino acids. Germline V gives CDR1 SQVTM, CDR2 ANQGSEA. V gene TRBV29-1 combines with J gene TRBJ1-2; D is unclear. The clonotype comes from a man over 45 with active or convalescent COVID-19. The sequencing sample was made of peripheral blood. Written as DNA, the CDR3 is TGCAGCGTTGAGTGGCAGGATAACTATGGCTACACCTTC. Encoded protein: CSVEWQDNYGYTF.